This T cell receptor (beta chain) was observed in a study of T cell responses to AZD1222 COVID-19 vaccine. Looked up from germline, CDR1 is MGHRA and CDR2 is YSYEKL. Trimming left V 0 bases short and J 5 bases short, with 13 bases between. This CDR3 contains 15 residues. Produced via immunoSEQ multiplex PCR; TCRdb's table is partial and in-frame only. The sample consists of about 150,000 clones, around 94% of them appearing once. The V call is TRBV4-1, the J call TRBJ2-5; D is possibly TRBD1 (6 bases). This sequence originates from an adult in good health. The sample was peripheral blood, taken on day 0 of AZD1222 vaccination. The CDR3 is CASSQDRGTGETQYF. For the CDR3, the DNA is TGCGCCAGCAGCCAAGACAGGGGAACTGGGGAGACCCAGTACTTC.